This TCR beta chain originates from a study of control samples from healthy donors and cancer patients. The CDR3 spans 13 residues. Germline lookup yields CDR1 SGHTA and CDR2 FQGNSA. V lost 4 bases, J lost 4 bases, and 7 bases lay in between. The method was immunoSEQ multiplex PCR; TCRdb's version includes in-frame clones alone and lacks a portion of them. The sample records approximately 86,000 clones, around 85% being singletons. This sequence originates from a woman in her thirties or forties in good health. Sequencing used blood. The chain joins TRBV7-2 to TRBJ2-2; D is unresolved. The CDR3 here is CASSSQSTGELFF. CDR3 in DNA: TGTGCCAGCAGCTCGCAGTCCACCGGGGAGCTGTTTTTT. The full variable domain, in which reference TRBV7-2 and TRBJ2-2 provide the parts outside the CDR3, is GAGVSQSPSNKVTEKGKDVELRCDPISGHTALYWYRQSLGQGLEFLIYFQGNSAPDKSGLPSDRFSAERTGGSVSTLTIQRTQQEDSAVYLCASSSQSTGELFFGEGSRLTVL.